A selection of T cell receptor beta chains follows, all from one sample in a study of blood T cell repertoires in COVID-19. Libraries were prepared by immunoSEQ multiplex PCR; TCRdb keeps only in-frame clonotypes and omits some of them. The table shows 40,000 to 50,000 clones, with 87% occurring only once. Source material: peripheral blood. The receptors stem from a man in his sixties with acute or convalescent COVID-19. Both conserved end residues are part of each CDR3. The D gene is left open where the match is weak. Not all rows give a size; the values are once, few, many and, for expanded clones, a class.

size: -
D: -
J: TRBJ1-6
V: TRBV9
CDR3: CASSVAEGRGSPLHF
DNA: TGTGCCAGCAGCGTAGCGGAGGGGAGAGGCTCACCCCTCCACTTT

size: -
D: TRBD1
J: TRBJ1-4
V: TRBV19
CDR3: CASSPESGGFEKLFF
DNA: TGTGCCAGTAGTCCGGAATCAGGGGGGTTTGAAAAACTGTTTTTT

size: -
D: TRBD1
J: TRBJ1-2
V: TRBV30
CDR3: CAWSVGGQVMGYTF
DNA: TGTGCCTGGAGTGTGGGGGGACAGGTTATGGGCTACACCTTC

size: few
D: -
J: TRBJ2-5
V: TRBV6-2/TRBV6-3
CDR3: CASSYPMAPGARKTQYF
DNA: TGTGCCAGCAGTTACCCGATGGCCCCAGGGGCTAGGAAGACCCAGTACTTC

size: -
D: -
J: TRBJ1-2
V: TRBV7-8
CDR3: CASSHGDSVYGYTF
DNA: TGTGCCAGCAGTCATGGCGACAGTGTCTATGGCTACACCTTC

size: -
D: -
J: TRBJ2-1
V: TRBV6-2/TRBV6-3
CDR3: CASSTGQWAYNEQFF
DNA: TGTGCCAGCAGCACAGGACAGTGGGCCTACAATGAGCAGTTCTTC

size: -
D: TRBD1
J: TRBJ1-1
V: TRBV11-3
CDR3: CASSPDRANTEAFF
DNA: TGTGCCAGCAGCCCGGACAGGGCGAACACTGAAGCTTTCTTT

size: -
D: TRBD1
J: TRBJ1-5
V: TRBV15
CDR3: CATSRQLVTGESNQPQHF
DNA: TGTGCCACCAGCAGACAACTCGTGACAGGGGAAAGCAATCAGCCCCAGCATTTT

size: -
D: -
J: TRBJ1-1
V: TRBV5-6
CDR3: CASSLFSGLNTEAFF
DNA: TGTGCCAGCAGCTTGTTTTCTGGCCTCAACACTGAAGCTTTCTTT

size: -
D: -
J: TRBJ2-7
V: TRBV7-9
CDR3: CASSLKGADSYEQYF
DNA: TGTGCCAGCAGCTTAAAAGGGGCGGACTCCTACGAGCAGTACTTC

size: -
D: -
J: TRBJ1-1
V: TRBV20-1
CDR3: CSATPGGEAFF
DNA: TGCAGTGCTACACCCGGAGGAGAAGCTTTCTTT

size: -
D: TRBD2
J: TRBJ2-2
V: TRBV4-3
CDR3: CASSHPPGTAGDTGELFF
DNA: TGCGCCAGCAGCCATCCGCCTGGAACGGCGGGGGACACCGGGGAGCTGTTTTTT

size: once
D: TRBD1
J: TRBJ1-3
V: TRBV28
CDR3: CASSEGQISGNTIYF
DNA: TGTGCCAGCAGTGAGGGACAGATCTCTGGAAACACCATATATTTT

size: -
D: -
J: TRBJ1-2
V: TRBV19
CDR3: CASLRIPGYGYTF
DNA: TGTGCCAGTTTGCGGATCCCCGGCTATGGCTACACCTTC

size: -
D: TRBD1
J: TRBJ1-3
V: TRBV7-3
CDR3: CASSADRAQIITIYF
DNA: TGTGCCAGCAGCGCCGACAGGGCTCAAATTATCACCATATATTTT

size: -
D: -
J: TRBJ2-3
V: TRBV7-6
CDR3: CASSLNAGKTDTQYF
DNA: TGTGCCAGCAGCCTTAATGCGGGGAAGACAGATACGCAGTATTTT

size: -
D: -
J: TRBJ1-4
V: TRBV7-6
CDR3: CASSEGRKSNEKLFF
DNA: TGTGCCAGCAGCGAGGGCAGGAAATCTAATGAAAAACTGTTTTTT

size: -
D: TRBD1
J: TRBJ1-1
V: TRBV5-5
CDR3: CASSGIKGTDLLNTEAFF
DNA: TGTGCCAGCAGCGGCATTAAAGGGACAGATCTTTTGAACACTGAAGCTTTCTTT

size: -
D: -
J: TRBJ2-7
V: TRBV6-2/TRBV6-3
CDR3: CASTPGRQTYEQYF
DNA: TGTGCCAGCACCCCGGGGAGGCAAACCTACGAGCAGTACTTC

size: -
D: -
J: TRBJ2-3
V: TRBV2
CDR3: CASSEGVGRTDTQYF
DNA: TGTGCCAGCAGTGAAGGTGTCGGTCGCACAGATACGCAGTATTTT

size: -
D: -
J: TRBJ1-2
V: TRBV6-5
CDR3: CASSYSLLNRLGGYTF
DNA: TGTGCCAGCAGTTACTCCTTATTAAACAGGCTGGGTGGCTACACCTTC

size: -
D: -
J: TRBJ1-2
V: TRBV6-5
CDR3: CASSYTRGEGGYTF
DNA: TGTGCCAGCAGTTACACCCGAGGCGAGGGTGGCTACACCTTC